What follows are 28 T cell receptor beta chains derived from one specimen sequenced in a study of brain T cells in children with intractable seizures. Assay used: immunoSEQ multiplex PCR; TCRdb lists only in-frame clones, some missing. In the table there are 50,000 to 75,000 clones, around 96% of which are singletons. Sequences were derived from peripheral blood, sampled at surgery. Receptors were obtained from a boy younger than two with focal cortical dysplasia and intractable seizures.

This clone occurred once. V usage is TRBV7-8 and J usage is TRBJ2-2, with D tentatively TRBD2 (5 bases). The CDR3 sequence is 13 residues long. V was shortened by 0 bases and J by 6 bases, with 5 bases between the two germline ends. Germline V gives CDR1 SGHVS, CDR2 FQNEAQ. CDR3 nucleotide sequence: TGTGCCAGCAGCTTAGCCGGGGCCGGGGAGCTGTTTTTT. Its translation is CASSLAGAGELFF.

V is TRBV18 and J is TRBJ2-7, with D hard to call. The CDR3 consists of 13 residues. In germline, CDR1 is KGHSH, CDR2 LQKENI. The ends were cut back, 2 bases at V and 3 bases at J, with 8 bases in the middle. The CDR3 here is CASSPTSRYEQYF. As DNA, the CDR3 is TGTGCCAGCTCACCAACGTCCCGCTACGAGCAGTACTTC. Looking up the rest from reference TRBV18 and TRBJ2-7 gives the full variable domain: NAGVMQNPRHLVRRRGQEARLRCSPMKGHSHVYWYRQLPEEGLKFMVYLQKENIIDESGMPKERFSAEFPKEGPSILRIQQVVRGDSAAYFCASSPTSRYEQYFGPGTRLTVT.

Within the sample, this clone is medium-sized. The chain combines TRBV9 with TRBJ1-2; D remains unclear. In germline, CDR1 is SGDLS, CDR2 YYNGEE. The CDR3 is 16 residues long. The V gene lost 0 bases and the J gene lost 5 bases, with 17 bases spanning the gap. The CDR3 loop is CASSVDLGSASYGYTF. In DNA, the CDR3 is TGTGCCAGCAGCGTAGATCTCGGGTCGGCTTCATATGGCTACACCTTC.

This chain uses TRBV5-6 with TRBJ1-2; 8 nucleotides line up with TRBD1. The trim removed 4 bases at V and 9 bases at J, leaving 14 bases unmatched. The CDR3 is made up of 15 amino acids. Germline CDR1 is SGHDT and CDR2 is YYEEEE. CDR3 coding DNA: TGTGCCAGCAGCCCATTGACAGGGGACTCCCCTCGCTACACCTTC. As protein: CASSPLTGDSPRYTF.

V gene TRBV7-9 combines with J gene TRBJ2-7; the D gene is possibly TRBD2 (6 bases). This CDR3 comprises 13 residues. Trimming pared 2 bases from V and 3 bases from J, leaving 8 bases between. Per germline, CDR1 SEHNR and CDR2 FQNEAQ (reference sequence). CDR3 protein: CASSLPGDYEQYF. Here the CDR3 DNA reads TGTGCCAGCAGCTTACCGGGAGACTACGAGCAGTACTTC.

The chain recombines TRBV3-1 (or the pseudogene TRBV3-2) with TRBJ1-6; TRBD1 agrees at 10 bases. With 4 bases clipped from V and 7 bases from J, the junction kept 4 bases outside the gene matches. Germline V gene sequence: CDR1 LGHDT, CDR2 YNNKEL (reference sequence). CDR3 length: 15 amino acids. CDR3 coding DNA: TGTGCCAGCAGCCTAGGGGACAGGGGAAATTCACCCCTCCACTTT. Its protein is CASSLGDRGNSPLHF.

The chain couples TRBV11-2 to TRBJ2-3; maybe TRBD2 (6 bases). CDR1 and CDR2 (germline): SGHAT, FQNNGV. The CDR3 is made up of 17 amino acids. V dropped 3 bases and J dropped 1 base, with 17 bases sitting between them. The chain's CDR3 is CASSFRGSVAGTDTQYF. The CDR3 nucleotides are TGTGCCAGCAGCTTTAGGGGATCGGTAGCGGGCACAGATACGCAGTATTTT.

This clone appeared a single time. This chain uses TRBV5-4 with TRBJ2-5, with D maybe TRBD1 (6 bases). The germline V and J ends were trimmed by 7 bases and 6 bases, with 22 bases remaining between them. In germline, CDR1 is SGHNT, CDR2 YYREEE (reference sequence). The CDR3 contains 15 residues. The CDR3 coding sequence is TGTGCCAGCGCGAAGGTCTCCCAGGGGATACAGACCCAGTACTTC. Its translation: CASAKVSQGIQTQYF.

The J gene is TRBJ2-3, the V gene TRBV6-5; D ambiguous. CDR1 MNHEY and CDR2 SVGAGI come from the germline V gene. Trimming stripped 2 bases from V and 2 bases from J, with 5 bases between. The CDR3 is 13 residues long. Here the CDR3 DNA reads TGTGCCAGCAGTTACCACTTCACAGATACGCAGTATTTT. Amino acid sequence: CASSYHFTDTQYF.

The V call is TRBV2, the J call TRBJ2-3; D is perhaps TRBD2 (6 bases). Germline V gives CDR1 SNHLY, CDR2 FYNNEI. The CDR3 runs to 15 residues. V was clipped by 7 bases and J by 0 bases, with 14 bases between them. DNA for the CDR3: TGTGCCAGCACATATGTGGGACTTAGCACAGATACGCAGTATTTT. Its translation is CASTYVGLSTDTQYF.

The chain carries TRBV7-9 and TRBJ1-4; D unclear. V lost 1 base and J 7 bases, leaving 13 bases between the germline ends. Germline values: CDR1 SEHNR, CDR2 FQNEAQ (reference sequence). CDR3 size: 15 residues. The CDR3 DNA follows: TGTGCCAGCAGCTTAGAGCGCCTAGAGGGTGAAAAACTGTTTTTT. As protein: CASSLERLEGEKLFF.

This clone occurred a few times. The chain carries TRBV18 and TRBJ1-4, with 11 positions matching TRBD1. Losses at the gene ends were 0 bases for V and 5 bases for J; bases not matched to a gene: 2. The CDR3 totals 16 residues. Germline V CDR1 and CDR2: KGHSH, LQKENI. The CDR3 DNA is TGTGCCAGCTCACCACCGGGGGACAGGGGGAATGAAAAACTGTTTTTT. Translation: CASSPPGDRGNEKLFF.

The chain links TRBV14 to TRBJ2-1; TRBD2 is a possible D gene (6 bases). The CDR3 covers 17 residues. V was clipped by 0 bases and J by 3 bases, with 15 bases between them. Germline V gene data show CDR1 as SGHDN and CDR2 as FVKESK. The CDR3 sequence is CASSQEDWGSGYNEQFF. The CDR3 DNA is TGTGCCAGCAGCCAAGAGGATTGGGGTAGCGGCTACAATGAGCAGTTCTTC.

The J gene is TRBJ2-7, the V gene TRBV6-5; 7 bases match TRBD2. V lost 8 bases to trimming and J lost 6 bases; unmatched junction nucleotides: 7. CDR1 and CDR2 from the germline V gene are MNHEY and SVGAGI. This CDR3 is 12 amino acids long. The CDR3 nucleotides read TGTGCCAGCCATCCGGGAGGCGGCGAGCAGTACTTC. This gives the protein CASHPGGGEQYF.

The J gene is TRBJ1-1, the V gene TRBV19, with D unresolved. With 6 bases removed from V and 2 bases from J, the gap between germline ends came to 10 bases. This CDR3 spans 13 amino acids. Per germline, CDR1 LNHDA and CDR2 SQIVND (reference sequence). The chain's CDR3 is CASSTTVNTEAFF. The DNA of the CDR3 is TGTGCCAGTAGCACGACGGTTAACACTGAAGCTTTCTTT.

This chain uses TRBV6-2 or TRBV6-3 with TRBJ2-5; 7 nucleotides match TRBD1. Germline trimming cut 5 bases from V and 2 bases from J; bases unmatched to any gene: 11. CDR1 MNHEY and CDR2 SVGEGT come from the germline V gene. CDR3 length equals 16 residues. This CDR3 is CASSHTPGQIQETQYF. The DNA for the CDR3 is TGTGCCAGCAGTCACACTCCGGGACAGATTCAAGAGACCCAGTACTTC.

The V gene is TRBV28, the J gene TRBJ1-5; a weak D match, TRBD1 (5 bases). The CDR3 extends over 16 amino acids. V lost 1 base, J lost 3 bases, and 13 bases lay in between. Germline V gives CDR1 MDHEN, CDR2 SYDVKM. The CDR3 loop is CASSLLQGQSNQPQHF. In DNA form, the CDR3 reads TGTGCCAGCAGTTTATTGCAGGGCCAATCCAATCAGCCCCAGCATTTT.

The V call is TRBV5-5, the J call TRBJ2-7; 10 bases line up with TRBD1. V lost 4 bases and J lost 11; bases outside the gene matches: 12. This CDR3 contains 14 residues. Germline-derived CDR1 and CDR2 are SGHKS and YYEKEE (reference sequence). CDR3 in DNA: TGTGCCAGCAGCCCCGGGACAGGGGAAGGACAGGAGTACTTC. This gives the protein CASSPGTGEGQEYF.

The chain uses TRBV6-5 and TRBJ2-1; 9 positions match TRBD1. The germline V gene has CDR1 MNHEY and CDR2 SVGAGI. Unmatched junction bases numbered 8, after V lost 4 bases and J lost 7 bases. This CDR3 comprises 15 residues. For the CDR3, the DNA is TGTGCCAGCAGTTCGTACAGGGGGCAGTTGAATGAGCAGTTCTTC. Translated, it gives CASSSYRGQLNEQFF.

This clone was recorded a few times. The chain employs TRBV7-2 and TRBJ2-3, with TRBD2 identical over 11 bases. V lost 2 bases, J lost 4 bases, and 2 bases stayed unmatched. The CDR3 runs 15 residues. The germline gives CDR1 SGHTA, CDR2 FQGNSA. The CDR3 sequence is CASSLPTSGADTQYF. The CDR3 nucleotides are TGTGCCAGCAGCTTACCGACTAGCGGGGCAGATACGCAGTATTTT.

The V and J genes are TRBV6-5 and TRBJ1-1; D possibly corresponds to TRBD1 (5 bases). The length of the CDR3 is 14 residues. Germline V lookup: CDR1 MNHEY, CDR2 SVGAGI. The V gene lost 2 bases and the J gene lost 5 bases, with 12 bases spanning the gap. In DNA form, the CDR3 reads TGTGCCAGCAGTTACGGAGGGACGCAGACTGAAGCTTTCTTT. It translates to CASSYGGTQTEAFF.

The gene calls are TRBV7-2 and TRBJ1-6; D unclear. From germline, CDR1 is SGHTA and CDR2 FQGNSA. CDR3 length equals 16 residues. The V and J ends lost 1 base and 2 bases respectively, with 9 bases between them. DNA of the CDR3: TGTGCCAGCAGCTTAGGAGGGAATGCCTATAATTCACCCCTCCACTTT. Its translation: CASSLGGNAYNSPLHF.

The J gene is TRBJ1-2, the V gene TRBV10-3; D unclear. Trimming shortened V by 3 bases and J by 4 bases, and 15 bases separated the two germline ends. The V gene's germline CDR1 is ENHRY and CDR2 SYGVKD. CDR3 length: 15 residues. This CDR3 is CAISDYPRGSYGYTF. CDR3 nucleotide sequence: TGTGCCATCAGTGATTACCCCCGAGGGAGCTATGGCTACACCTTC.

The DNA of the CDR3 is TGTGCCAGCCGACAGGGGAGCTCCTATAATTCACCCCTCCACTTT. It yields the protein CASRQGSSYNSPLHF. The rearrangement uses TRBV25-1 and TRBJ1-6; 8 nucleotides agree with TRBD1. The germline CDR1 and CDR2 sequences are MGHDK and SYGVNS. With V trimmed by 8 bases and J by 0 bases, 3 bases remained unmatched. The CDR3 is made up of 15 amino acids.

The chain uses TRBV12-5 and TRBJ1-2; D ambiguous. The CDR3 contains 22 residues. CDR1 and CDR2 from the germline V gene are LGHNT and FRNRAP. Trimming cost V 0 bases and J 4 bases, with 33 bases left between them. The CDR3 coding sequence is TGTGCTAGTGGTTTGGTAGATTCTGTTCCAGCGGCAAACAGAGCCAGGCGCTATGGCTACACCTTC. This translates into CASGLVDSVPAANRARRYGYTF.

This chain links TRBV25-1 with TRBJ2-1; D is perhaps TRBD1 (6 bases). The CDR3 has 14 amino acids. Trimming pared 0 bases from V and 6 bases from J, leaving 9 bases between. Per germline, CDR1 MGHDK and CDR2 SYGVNS. CDR3 residues: CASSEYIRGNEQFF. CDR3 nucleotides: TGTGCCAGCAGTGAATATATCAGGGGCAATGAGCAGTTCTTC.

The chain is built from TRBV21-1 and TRBJ1-5; TRBD1 reflects the table's D call only, with no check against the DNA. TRBV21-1 is labeled a pseudogene. The CDR3 consists of 17 residues. DNA of the CDR3: TGTGCCAGCAGCCGGACAGGGGGAACTACTAGCAATCAGCCCCAGCATTTT. Its translation is CASSRTGGTTSNQPQHF.

The chain joins TRBV10-2 to TRBJ2-1; a weak D match, TRBD1 (5 bases). Trimming cost V 6 bases and J 9 bases, with 12 bases left between them. This CDR3 is 12 amino acids long. The germline V gene has CDR1 WSHSY and CDR2 SAAADI. The CDR3 nucleotides read TGCGCCAGCAGGGAGACAGTGGGTGAGCAGTTCTTC. The encoded protein is CASRETVGEQFF.